The 21 T cell receptor beta chains reported below all come from one sample, sequenced in a study of memory CD4+ T cells and cytomegalovirus serostatus. Profiled with immunoSEQ multiplex PCR; TCRdb holds only in-frame clones, not every one. The table lists under 55,000 clones, about three quarters of them singletons, with 1.3% to 1.5% in the top ten. The sort gate was single viable CD3+CD4+CD8-CD45RO+ cells for memory CD4+ T cells. Sequenced sample: memory CD4+ T cells from blood. These receptors were collected from an adult in good health and CMV-seropositive.

The table lists this clone with a few counts. The CDR3 DNA sequence: TGTGCCAGCAACTCCGGCAACCCGCCCTACGAGCAGTACTTC. This gives the protein CASNSGNPPYEQYF. The chain recombines TRBV2 with TRBJ2-7; no reliable D call. CDR1 and CDR2 from the germline V gene are SNHLY and FYNNEI. This CDR3 comprises 14 residues. Trimming removed 7 bases from V and 2 bases from J, with 15 bases in between.

In its sample, this clone was seen a few times. The chain is built from TRBV2 and TRBJ2-3, with D tentatively TRBD1 or TRBD2 (5 bases each). Trimming left V 3 bases short and J 0 bases short, with 10 bases between. This CDR3 is built from 15 residues. Looked up from germline, CDR1 is SNHLY and CDR2 is FYNNEI. The CDR3, as DNA: TGTGCCAGCAGTGACGGGACGGATAGCACAGATACGCAGTATTTT. Translation: CASSDGTDSTDTQYF.

The V and J genes are TRBV27 and TRBJ2-2; TRBD2 matches at 10 bases. This CDR3 has 16 residues. V lost 9 bases, J lost 5 bases, and 12 bases stayed unmatched. Looked up from germline, CDR1 is MNHEY and CDR2 is SMNVEV (reference sequence). The CDR3 sequence: CARPKAGGRCTGELFF. Written as DNA, the CDR3 is TGTGCCAGACCCAAAGCGGGGGGGCGTTGTACCGGGGAGCTGTTTTTT.

The rearrangement links TRBV7-9 to TRBJ2-5, with 8 bases aligning to TRBD2. CDR3 length: 16 residues. The V gene's germline CDR1 is SEHNR and CDR2 FQNEAQ (reference sequence). Germline trimming cut 5 bases from V and 5 bases from J; bases unmatched to any gene: 13. The CDR3 nucleotides are TGTGCCAGCAGCGCACTCACCCGGGGGGGTGATGAGACCCAGTACTTC. Protein product: CASSALTRGGDETQYF.

This clone appeared once. The CDR3 DNA follows: TGTGCCAGCAGTGAATCTCAGCAGGACAACTATGGCTACACCTTC. It yields the protein CASSESQQDNYGYTF. This chain joins TRBV25-1 and TRBJ1-2; D is ambiguous. Per the germline V gene, CDR1 is MGHDK and CDR2 is SYGVNS. V shed 1 base and J shed 2 bases, with 11 bases lying between them. This CDR3 has 15 residues.

The chain employs TRBV7-9 and TRBJ2-7; D remains unclear. Trimming took 5 bases from V and 4 from J, leaving 6 bases between them. This CDR3 has 11 residues. Per the germline V gene, CDR1 is SEHNR and CDR2 is FQNEAQ (reference sequence). In DNA, the CDR3 is TGTGCCAGCAGCCAATTATACGAGCAGTACTTC. Translation gives CASSQLYEQYF.

This chain links TRBV5-4 with TRBJ2-5; D not resolved. V was shortened by 2 bases and J by 3 bases, with 20 bases between the two germline ends. CDR3 size: 17 residues. Per germline, CDR1 SGHNT and CDR2 YYREEE (reference sequence). This CDR3 is CASSLSGGDGDEETQYF. For the CDR3, the DNA is TGTGCCAGCAGCTTATCGGGCGGAGATGGCGACGAAGAGACCCAGTACTTC.

This clone has only one observation. This rearrangement joins TRBV5-1 to TRBJ2-1, with 11 positions matching TRBD2. The CDR3 spans 14 residues. The V gene's germline CDR1 is SGHRS and CDR2 YFSETQ. V lost 5 bases and J lost 8; bases outside the gene matches: 6. The CDR3 sequence: CASRFTSGSYEQFF. In DNA, the CDR3 is TGCGCCAGCAGATTCACTAGCGGGAGCTATGAGCAGTTCTTC. Full variable domain (outside the CDR3, taken from reference TRBV5-1 and TRBJ2-1): KAGVTQTPRYLIKTRGQQVTLSCSPISGHRSVSWYQQTPGQGLQFLFEYFSETQRNKGNFPGRFSGRQFSNSRSEMNVSTLELGDSALYLCASRFTSGSYEQFFGPGTRLTVL.

This clone was observed once. The chain is built from TRBV19 and TRBJ1-4; 10 bases are shared with TRBD1. V was clipped by 4 bases and J by 8 bases; unmatched bases: 7. Germline V gives CDR1 LNHDA, CDR2 SQIVND (reference sequence). CDR3 length: 15 amino acids. CDR3 bases: TGTGCCAGTAGTAGGAGACAGGGGGCTTTGGAAAAACTGTTTTTT. Protein: CASSRRQGALEKLFF.

The rearrangement uses TRBV29-1 and TRBJ1-2; possible D gene TRBD1, 5 bases. The length of the CDR3 is 14 residues. The germline V gene has CDR1 SQVTM and CDR2 ANQGSEA. V lost 5 bases to trimming and J lost 8 bases, with 21 bases between them. CDR3 amino acids: CSVLSGIDSGGYTF. CDR3 nucleotide sequence: TGCAGCGTTCTTTCAGGGATAGATTCGGGGGGCTACACCTTC.

The chain uses TRBV15 and TRBJ1-3; no firm D call. V was trimmed by 5 bases and J by 2 bases, leaving 4 bases between them. The CDR3 runs to 12 residues. Germline CDR1 LNHNV, CDR2 YYDKDF (reference sequence). The CDR3 is CATSRAGNTIYF. The CDR3 nucleotides read TGTGCCACCAGCCGGGCTGGAAACACCATATATTTT.

This chain joins TRBV6-5 and TRBJ1-5; 9 nucleotides match TRBD1. After removal of 5 bases from V and 6 bases from J, the junction contained 8 bases not matched to a gene. The germline V gene has CDR1 MNHEY and CDR2 SVGAGI. The CDR3 runs to 15 residues. As DNA, the CDR3 is TGTGCCAGCAGTATGAACAGGGGGCTAGGTCAGCCCCAGCATTTT. It translates to CASSMNRGLGQPQHF.

The chain couples TRBV14 to TRBJ2-5; D gene unclear. The ends were cut back, 1 base at V and 5 bases at J, with 11 bases in the middle. CDR1 and CDR2 from the germline V gene are SGHDN and FVKESK. CDR3 length equals 14 residues. The CDR3 coding sequence is TGTGCCAGCAGCCAAGTGACTGAGTGGGAGACCCAGTACTTC. Residues: CASSQVTEWETQYF.

V gene TRBV5-1 combines with J gene TRBJ1-5; D call uncertain. CDR1 and CDR2 (germline): SGHRS, YFSETQ. The CDR3 totals 15 residues. The V gene lost 3 bases and the J gene lost 3 bases, with 13 bases spanning the gap. The CDR3 loop is CASSSIHYTNQPQHF. The CDR3 DNA follows: TGCGCCAGCAGCTCCATACACTACACCAATCAGCCCCAGCATTTT.

The rearrangement links TRBV20-1 to TRBJ2-7; unclear D gene. CDR1 is DFQATT, CDR2 SNEGSKA, per germline (reference sequence). The germline V and J ends were trimmed by 4 bases and 1 base, with 2 bases remaining between them. The CDR3 spans 10 residues. CDR3 in amino acids: CSATSYEQYF. The DNA of the CDR3 is TGCAGTGCTACTTCCTACGAGCAGTACTTC.

This clone was picked up a small number of times. The chain combines TRBV6-1 with TRBJ1-5, with TRBD1 as a possible D gene (5 bases). The CDR3 has 14 residues. Per the germline V gene, CDR1 is MNHNS and CDR2 is SASEGT. Trimming pared 8 bases from V and 5 bases from J, leaving 16 bases between. The CDR3 protein is CASVGWGFDQPQHF. CDR3 sequence (DNA): TGTGCCAGCGTGGGTTGGGGGTTTGATCAGCCCCAGCATTTT.

V usage is TRBV28 and J usage is TRBJ2-3; a possible D gene is TRBD1 (6 bases). Germline CDR1 is MDHEN and CDR2 is SYDVKM. V gave up 6 bases and J gave up 8 bases, with 18 bases separating them. This CDR3 comprises 14 residues. The CDR3 DNA is TGTGCCAGCAGGGGGGACATCAGTACGGGTACGCAGTATTTT. This translates into CASRGDISTGTQYF.

This sequence joins TRBV21-1 and TRBJ2-6. TRBV21-1 is recorded as a pseudogene. CDR3 length: 16 amino acids. The CDR3 nucleotides are TGTGCCAGCAGCAAAGGGTACCCCTCTGGGGCCAACGTCCTGACTTTC. Translation gives CASSKGYPSGANVLTF.

The chain has TRBV5-1 and TRBJ2-5; D call uncertain. The V gene's germline CDR1 is SGHRS and CDR2 YFSETQ. V lost 3 bases and J 4 bases, leaving 7 bases between the germline ends. This CDR3 region has 12 residues. CDR3: CASSSTGETQYF. In DNA, the CDR3 is TGCGCCAGCAGCTCGACGGGAGAGACCCAGTACTTC.

The genes are TRBV29-1 and TRBJ1-3; D unresolved. Per the germline V gene, CDR1 is SQVTM and CDR2 is ANQGSEA. Trimming stripped 1 base from V and 6 bases from J, with 7 bases between. The CDR3 is 12 amino acids. The CDR3 is CSVEAPPNTIYF. CDR3 sequence (DNA): TGCAGCGTTGAAGCCCCCCCAAACACCATATATTTT. The full variable domain, in which reference TRBV29-1 and TRBJ1-3 provide the parts outside the CDR3, is SAVISQKPSRDICQRGTSLTIQCQVDSQVTMMFWYRQQPGQSLTLIATANQGSEATYESGFVIDKFPISRPNLTFSTLTVSNMSPEDSSIYLCSVEAPPNTIYFGEGSWLTVV.

The V and J genes are TRBV7-1 and TRBJ1-2; unclear D gene. TRBV7-1 is flagged as an ORF with uncertain function. V was pared by 5 bases and J by 1 base, with 20 bases between. The CDR3 sequence is 17 residues long. The CDR3 bases are TGTGCCAGCAGCCCGACCCCCTTCCCCAAGGGTAACTATGGCTACACCTTC. It codes for CASSPTPFPKGNYGYTF.